This TCR beta chain was recovered during a study of identical twins. Germline lookup yields CDR1 SGHTA and CDR2 FQGTGA. V lost 1 base, J lost 4 bases, and 9 bases lay in between. This CDR3 is built from 14 residues. Template switching, a step in the protocol, added a universal primer site, and cDNA carried unique molecular identifiers. TCRdb recomputed calls from the 5' RACE reads with MiXCR, one row per CDR3 protein. Of 500,000 or so distinct CDR3 sequences in the sample, approximately 14% are singletons; the top ten hold approximately 0.52%. Healthy Caucasians alone served as donors. Regarding the study as a whole: Within monozygotic twins, out-of-frame TCR alpha sharing was underestimated by the models.

This clonotype was detected a few times. The antigen remains unidentified. This sample also belongs to another study, concerning yellow fever vaccine responses in identical twins. That source notes: Vaccine T cell responses of twins reportedly seemed partly convergent and partly personalized.

This receptor was obtained from a woman in her late teens or twenties in good health. The chain recombines TRBV7-3 with TRBJ2-3, with D maybe TRBD1 (6 bases). The source material was CD4+ T cells sorted from blood. CDR3 in amino acids: CASSLIRGADTQYF. CDR3 DNA: TGTGCCAGCAGCTTAATCAGGGGCGCAGATACGCAGTATTTT.